This is a list of T cell receptor beta chains from one sample in a study of CD8 T cells in Susac syndrome. TCRdb redid the calling of the immunoSEQ multiplex PCR reads with MiXCR, one entry per CDR3 protein. Counted here are 150,000 to 200,000 distinct CDR3 sequences, 90% to 95% occurring once; the ten biggest clones make up less than 0.2%. The sample comprised CD8+ T cells from PBMCs. The receptors here all came from a human donor with multiple sclerosis. CDR3s leave out the opening cysteine and the closing phenylalanine or tryptophan. The D gene is left open where the match is weak.

cdr3_aa: ASSQDRSSYNEQF
d_call: .
j_call: TRBJ2-1
v_call: TRBV4-1

cdr3_aa: ASSQALSQETQY
d_call: .
j_call: TRBJ2-5
v_call: TRBV14

cdr3_aa: ASSLSGTQY
d_call: .
j_call: TRBJ2-5
v_call: TRBV27

cdr3_aa: SARAGTSGDTYEQY
d_call: TRBD2
j_call: TRBJ2-7
v_call: TRBV20-1

cdr3_aa: ASATQGEQY
d_call: .
j_call: TRBJ2-7
v_call: TRBV7-9

cdr3_aa: SARVGRGYNEQF
d_call: .
j_call: TRBJ2-1
v_call: TRBV20-1

cdr3_aa: GRNEQF
d_call: .
j_call: TRBJ2-1
v_call: TRBV24-1

cdr3_aa: ASSVGEGKAF
d_call: .
j_call: TRBJ1-1
v_call: TRBV9

cdr3_aa: ASSFGVLTEAF
d_call: .
j_call: TRBJ1-1
v_call: TRBV27

cdr3_aa: SVVGTSGWVEQY
d_call: TRBD2
j_call: TRBJ2-7
v_call: TRBV29-1

cdr3_aa: ATSDLEGGNEQF
d_call: .
j_call: TRBJ2-1
v_call: TRBV24-1

cdr3_aa: ASGSQGVTQDNEQF
d_call: TRBD1
j_call: TRBJ2-1
v_call: TRBV12-5

cdr3_aa: ALGASGSSYNEQF
d_call: TRBD2
j_call: TRBJ2-1
v_call: TRBV30

cdr3_aa: ASSRPTSGGYEQY
d_call: TRBD2
j_call: TRBJ2-7
v_call: TRBV3-1

cdr3_aa: ASSISSGGQYSYEQY
d_call: TRBD2
j_call: TRBJ2-7
v_call: TRBV19

cdr3_aa: SAREGVTEAF
d_call: .
j_call: TRBJ1-1
v_call: TRBV29-1

cdr3_aa: ASILDRDLSWVSTDTQY
d_call: .
j_call: TRBJ2-3
v_call: TRBV2

cdr3_aa: ASSVASGGAYGYT
d_call: TRBD1
j_call: TRBJ1-2
v_call: TRBV9

cdr3_aa: ASMEGRAEQF
d_call: TRBD2
j_call: TRBJ2-1
v_call: TRBV2

cdr3_aa: ASERIQGDSYEQY
d_call: .
j_call: TRBJ2-7
v_call: TRBV7-9

cdr3_aa: ASSPSGRSDEQF
d_call: TRBD2
j_call: TRBJ2-1
v_call: TRBV3-1

cdr3_aa: ASSQKTTGMNTEAF
d_call: TRBD1
j_call: TRBJ1-1
v_call: TRBV5-1

cdr3_aa: ASRSGRGGRGDEQF
d_call: TRBD2
j_call: TRBJ2-1
v_call: TRBV7-9

cdr3_aa: ASSLHGSSYNEQF
d_call: .
j_call: TRBJ2-1
v_call: TRBV12-3/TRBV12-4

cdr3_aa: ASSQGVDREALYEQY
d_call: .
j_call: TRBJ2-7
v_call: TRBV3-1

cdr3_aa: ASSIGGWDTEAF
d_call: .
j_call: TRBJ1-1
v_call: TRBV9

cdr3_aa: ASSWTALYGYT
d_call: .
j_call: TRBJ1-2
v_call: TRBV28

cdr3_aa: ASTLGAGELF
d_call: .
j_call: TRBJ2-2
v_call: TRBV12-3/TRBV12-4

cdr3_aa: ASSPFGVVSDTQY
d_call: .
j_call: TRBJ2-3
v_call: TRBV7-9

cdr3_aa: ASSLPGQGYYNEQF
d_call: TRBD1
j_call: TRBJ2-1
v_call: TRBV4-1

cdr3_aa: ASRRGGITDTQY
d_call: .
j_call: TRBJ2-3
v_call: TRBV19

cdr3_aa: ASRIAGANTEAF
d_call: .
j_call: TRBJ1-1
v_call: TRBV19

cdr3_aa: ASSLAGGEGTQY
d_call: TRBD1
j_call: TRBJ2-5
v_call: TRBV27

cdr3_aa: ASSAFPQVTEAF
d_call: .
j_call: TRBJ1-1
v_call: TRBV11-2

cdr3_aa: ASSRQGYEQY
d_call: TRBD1
j_call: TRBJ2-7
v_call: TRBV12-3/TRBV12-4

cdr3_aa: ASSSALGEQY
d_call: .
j_call: TRBJ2-7
v_call: TRBV27

cdr3_aa: ASSLTGNSNQPQH
d_call: .
j_call: TRBJ1-5
v_call: TRBV9

cdr3_aa: SARLQETQY
d_call: .
j_call: TRBJ2-5
v_call: TRBV29-1

cdr3_aa: ASSPSEQGHYGYT
d_call: .
j_call: TRBJ1-2
v_call: TRBV18

cdr3_aa: ASGSNQPQH
d_call: .
j_call: TRBJ1-5
v_call: TRBV12-5